The 5 T cell receptor beta chains below were found in one sample sequenced in a study of blood T cell repertoires in COVID-19. TCRdb keeps only in-frame clones here, not all; method: immunoSEQ multiplex PCR. The sample carries 340,000 or so clones, more than 70% recorded once. The sequenced sample consisted of peripheral blood. These receptors came from a man aged 30 to 45 with active or convalescent COVID-19.

V gene TRBV6-4 combines with J gene TRBJ2-1; 13 nucleotides match TRBD2. Germline V lookup: CDR1 MRHNA, CDR2 SNTAGT. Trimming took 6 bases from V and 8 from J; bases not matched to a gene: 4. CDR3 length equals 14 residues. The CDR3 protein is CASSDGLAGDEQFF. For the CDR3, the DNA is TGTGCCAGCAGCGATGGACTAGCGGGGGATGAGCAGTTCTTC.

The chain recombines TRBV6-5 with TRBJ1-2; D call uncertain. This CDR3 region has 14 residues. From germline, CDR1 is MNHEY and CDR2 SVGAGI. Trimming took 0 bases from V and 9 from J, leaving 14 bases between them. The DNA for the CDR3 is TGTGCCAGCAGTTACTCCGGGATTCACAGTAGCTACACCTTC. It translates to CASSYSGIHSSYTF.

The genes are TRBV5-4 and TRBJ2-3, with D uncertain. The CDR3 is made up of 15 amino acids. CDR1 is SGHNT, CDR2 YYREEE, per germline (reference sequence). Deletions cut 1 base from V and 4 bases from J, with 13 bases between. CDR3 in DNA: TGTGCCAGCAGCTTGTCAGAGGAATCGGCAGATACGCAGTATTTT. Encoded protein: CASSLSEESADTQYF. Combining the CDR3 with reference TRBV5-4 and TRBJ2-3 gives the whole variable domain ETGVTQSPTHLIKTRGQQVTLRCSSQSGHNTVSWYQQALGQGPQFIFQYYREEENGRGNFPPRFSGLQFPNYSSELNVNALELDDSALYLCASSLSEESADTQYFGPGTRLTVL.

The genes are TRBV7-9 and TRBJ2-3, with D hard to call. The length of the CDR3 is 13 residues. Trimming left V 5 bases short and J 11 bases short, with 17 bases between. Germline V CDR1 and CDR2: SEHNR, FQNEAQ (reference sequence). The CDR3 DNA follows: TGTGCCAGCAGCGCGGTCGTACCAGATCGGCAGTATTTT. Protein product: CASSAVVPDRQYF.

This clone was found once. The chain has TRBV2 and TRBJ2-1, with D possibly matching TRBD1 (6 bases). V was shortened by 7 bases and J by 7 bases, with 14 bases between the two germline ends. Germline values: CDR1 SNHLY, CDR2 FYNNEI. This CDR3 has 13 residues. Here the CDR3 DNA reads TGTGCCAGCACACAACAGGGTCTAAATGAGCAGTTCTTC. It specifies CASTQQGLNEQFF. Supplemented by reference TRBV2 and TRBJ2-1, the full variable domain reads EPEVTQTPSHQVTQMGQEVILRCVPISNHLYFYWYRQILGQKVEFLVSFYNNEISEKSEIFDDQFSVERPDGSNFTLKIRSTKLEDSAMYFCASTQQGLNEQFFGPGTRLTVL.